These T cell receptor beta chains were read from a single sample in a study of CXCR3-negative and CXCR3-positive naive CD8 T cells. For each CDR3 protein, TCRdb gives one entry from its re-call of the 5' RACE reads, without DNA. The table lists over 5,500 distinct CDR3 sequences. The specimen sequenced was naive CXCR3- CD8+ T cells from blood. These receptors all come from a human donor in good health. Some clones in this sample may be carry-over from other donors' samples. Each CDR3 is given with its conserved first and last residue. For some rows the clone size is stated as once, few or many, or as a class when expanded; others skip it.

>TRBJ2-3|-|TRBV2
CASRVAGGSTDTQYF
>TRBJ2-7|medium-sized|TRBV29-1
CSVHGTSGTTEQYF
>TRBJ2-7|-|TRBV7-9
CASSPRPYEQYF
>TRBJ1-2|medium-sized|TRBV9
CASSVANGYTF
>TRBJ1-4|medium-sized|TRBV20-1
CSARRAPNEKLFF
>TRBJ2-5|medium-sized|TRBV28
CASSSDTEQETQYF
>TRBJ2-1|medium-sized|TRBV27
CASSTSGAYNEQFF
>TRBJ2-5|medium-sized|TRBV5-1
CASSTKQERRSETQYF
>TRBJ1-1|-|TRBV19
CASSIGQNTEAFF
>TRBJ2-7|-|TRBV20-1
CSAGTSGNEYEQYF
>TRBJ2-1|-|TRBV12-3/TRBV12-4
CASSSRDRGYNEQFF
>TRBJ2-3|medium-sized|TRBV30
CAWSRGLADTDTQYF
>TRBJ1-1|medium-sized|TRBV6-6
CASSTGSRGNTEAFF
>TRBJ2-7|-|TRBV7-7
CASSLLDGYEQYF
>TRBJ2-5|medium-sized|TRBV7-6
CASSLKQGKETQYF
>TRBJ2-3|-|TRBV7-9
CASSFPGTRRTDTQYF
>TRBJ1-1|-|TRBV4-1
CASSEKRSVEAFF
>TRBJ2-7|medium-sized|TRBV5-1
CASSSSSGTSGSYEQYF
>TRBJ1-1|-|TRBV27
CASSPGQGFYTEAFF
>TRBJ1-3|medium-sized|TRBV29-1
CSVGGGQGITGNTIYF
>TRBJ2-1|-|TRBV29-1
CSAALQGGEQYF
>TRBJ2-5|-|TRBV29-1
CSVEESIGGIRTQYF
>TRBJ1-5|medium-sized|TRBV7-9
CASSPREWNQPQHF
>TRBJ1-4|-|TRBV11-3
CTRGTGDFDMNVKLFF
>TRBJ2-7|medium-sized|TRBV29-1
CSVEDMRQGNYGEQYF
>TRBJ2-5|-|TRBV29-1
CSARGSTQETQYF
>TRBJ2-1|-|TRBV28
CASSDFQAPNEQFF
>TRBJ2-3|-|TRBV30
CAWSVHGPPSADTQYF
>TRBJ1-4|-|TRBV12-3/TRBV12-4
CASKDNSENEKLFF
>TRBJ2-3|medium-sized|TRBV7-6
CASSVASGGGFRTDTQYF
>TRBJ2-1|medium-sized|TRBV29-1
CSVHSGRAWNEQFF
>TRBJ2-3|-|TRBV13
CASSRPGGLATDTQYF
>TRBJ2-4|-|TRBV6-1
CASIVAGAKNIQYF
>TRBJ2-3|-|TRBV29-1
CSVVGGEKWATDTQYF
>TRBJ1-1|-|TRBV10-2
CASSESGTEAFF
>TRBJ2-7|-|TRBV27
CASSPGLRREEQYF
>TRBJ2-3|-|TRBV7-9
CASSGGLRSTDTQYF
>TRBJ2-7|medium-sized|TRBV25-1
CASKPGLDSYEQYF
>TRBJ2-7|-|TRBV18
CASSPPRSYEQYF
>TRBJ2-1|medium-sized|TRBV6-5
CASSPGAGVYNEQFF
>TRBJ2-7|-|TRBV7-7
CASSPGTGGSYEQYF